These 27 T cell receptor beta chains share one sample of origin, sequenced in a study of beta chain features in type 1 diabetes. Investigators reverse transcribed all isolated RNA, so they sequenced expressed TCRB transcripts. TCRdb's copy holds only in-frame clones and misses some; the assay was immunoSEQ multiplex PCR. The sample contains about 320,000 clones, 14% of which appear only once. Sequencing was done on a sample of central memory CD4+ T cells from blood. These receptors were obtained from a man younger than 45 in good health.

The J gene is TRBJ2-3, the V gene TRBV5-4, with 8 bases lining up with TRBD2. With 5 bases clipped from V and 0 bases from J, the junction kept 8 bases outside the gene matches. This CDR3 is 16 amino acids long. Germline V CDR1 and CDR2: SGHNT, YYREEE (reference sequence). The CDR3, as DNA: TGTGCCAGCAGTCGAAGCGGGGGATTTAGCACAGATACGCAGTATTTT. Its translation is CASSRSGGFSTDTQYF.

This chain joins TRBV9 and TRBJ1-1, with TRBD1 matching 7 bases. With 7 bases clipped from V and 2 bases from J, the junction kept 14 bases outside the gene matches. The germline V gene has CDR1 SGDLS and CDR2 YYNGEE. The CDR3 has 16 amino acids. DNA of the CDR3: TGTGCCAGCGGCTCACAACCGAGGGACAGTAACACTGAAGCTTTCTTT. Its protein product is CASGSQPRDSNTEAFF.

This clone occurred many times. The chain recombines TRBV21-1 with TRBJ2-7. TRBV21-1 is designated a pseudogene. This CDR3 spans 15 amino acids. The CDR3 nucleotides are TGTGCCAGCAGCAAAAAGGCAGGAGTTTGCTACGAGCAGTACGTC. It codes for CASSKKAGVCYEQYV.

This clone occurred a few times. The gene calls are TRBV11-3 and TRBJ2-1; 7 nucleotides match TRBD1. The CDR3 totals 12 residues. In germline, CDR1 is SGHNT, CDR2 YENEEA. The ends lost 6 bases at V and 16 bases at J; junction bases unmatched: 12. The CDR3 reads CASRPPTGVSFF. Written as DNA, the CDR3 is TGTGCCAGCAGACCTCCCACAGGGGTTTCTTTCTTC.

In the case of this clone: Relative to the germline gene, one junction end is altered; a read error may explain this. V usage is TRBV4-1 and J usage is TRBJ2-5; 9 nucleotides line up with TRBD2. The CDR3 has 14 residues. Germline assignment: CDR1 MGHRA and CDR2 YSYEKL. CDR3: CASSQAAGGARRDF. Written as DNA, the CDR3 is TGCGCCAGCAGCCAAGCCGCGGGGGGGGCAAGGAGAGACTTC.

The CDR3 protein is CASSLVPGGNGYEQYF. The CDR3 DNA reads TGTGCCAGCAGCTTAGTTCCAGGGGGGAATGGGTACGAGCAGTACTTC. The rearrangement links TRBV7-6 to TRBJ2-7; possible D gene TRBD1, 7 bases. Germline V gives CDR1 SGHVS, CDR2 FNYEAQ. V dropped 1 base and J dropped 4 bases, with 17 bases sitting between them. This CDR3 contains 16 residues.

This clone was seen a handful of times. This sequence joins TRBV21-1 and TRBJ2-7. TRBV21-1 is a listed pseudogene. The CDR3 has 15 residues. CDR3 DNA sequence: TGTGCCAGCAGCAACGGAGGGGGGAAAACTTACGAGCAGTACGTC. Its translation is CASSNGGGKTYEQYV.

The V and J genes are TRBV7-8 and TRBJ2-5; 8 nucleotides match TRBD1. Germline lookup yields CDR1 SGHVS and CDR2 FQNEAQ. CDR3 length: 15 residues. Trimming removed 0 bases from V and 1 base from J; junction bases left unmatched: 1. CDR3 coding DNA: TGTGCCAGCAGCTTAGCCGGGACAGGCCAAGAGACCCAGTACTTC. Residues: CASSLAGTGQETQYF.

V is TRBV7-2 and J is TRBJ2-3; D remains ambiguous. Trimming shortened V by 0 bases and J by 3 bases, and 10 bases separated the two germline ends. The CDR3 is 15 amino acids. CDR1 and CDR2 from the germline V gene are SGHTA and FQGNSA. The CDR3 region is CASSLAAVKTDTQYF. The CDR3 nucleotides are TGTGCCAGCAGCTTAGCGGCGGTTAAAACAGATACGCAGTATTTT. The whole variable domain, filled in from reference TRBV7-2 and TRBJ2-3, reads GAGVSQSPSNKVTEKGKDVELRCDPISGHTALYWYRQSLGQGLEFLIYFQGNSAPDKSGLPSDRFSAERTGGSVSTLTIQRTQQEDSAVYLCASSLAAVKTDTQYFGPGTRLTVL.

This clone was recorded a few times. In nucleotides, the CDR3 is TGTGCCAGCAGCCAAGAACGGAGGGACTACGAGCAGTACTTC. Encoded protein: CASSQERRDYEQYF. This rearrangement joins TRBV4-2 to TRBJ2-7; D is possibly TRBD2 (6 bases). The CDR3 is 14 residues long. V gave up 0 bases and J gave up 3 bases, with 9 bases separating them. In germline, CDR1 is LGHNA, CDR2 YNFKEQ.

This clone was recorded once. The V call is TRBV6-1, the J call TRBJ2-3; perhaps TRBD2 as D (5 bases). This CDR3 is 16 amino acids long. Germline CDR1 is MNHNS and CDR2 is SASEGT. Trimming stripped 4 bases from V and 4 bases from J, with 18 bases between. The CDR3 here is CASSARRPADSDTQYF. CDR3 bases: TGTGCCAGCAGTGCCCGCAGGCCAGCGGATTCAGATACGCAGTATTTT.

The chain recombines TRBV29-1 with TRBJ1-2; 11 bases map to TRBD1. Germline CDR1 SQVTM, CDR2 ANQGSEA. CDR3 length: 11 amino acids. The J segment lost 7 bases and the V segment lost 7 bases, leaving 2 bases of the junction unmatched. As DNA, the CDR3 is TGCAGCGGTGGGACAGGGGGTGGCTACACCTTC. It is translated as CSGGTGGGYTF. The full variable domain, in which reference TRBV29-1 and TRBJ1-2 provide the parts outside the CDR3, is SAVISQKPSRDICQRGTSLTIQCQVDSQVTMMFWYRQQPGQSLTLIATANQGSEATYESGFVIDKFPISRPNLTFSTLTVSNMSPEDSSIYLCSGGTGGGYTFGSGTRLTVV.

This clone was detected only a few times. The chain has TRBV30 and TRBJ2-1; the match to TRBD1 covers 10 bases. Germline assignment: CDR1 GTSNPN and CDR2 SVGIG (reference sequence). The CDR3 sequence is 14 residues long. J was trimmed by 5 bases and V by 3 bases; bases with no gene match: 4. The CDR3 DNA reads as TGTGCCTGGAGAAGGGACAGGGGTCACAATGAGCAGTTCTTC. Protein: CAWRRDRGHNEQFF.

This clone appeared many times. V usage is TRBV6-5 and J usage is TRBJ2-5, with D possibly being TRBD2 (6 bases). CDR3 length: 15 amino acids. The ends were cut back, 0 bases at V and 3 bases at J, with 11 bases in the middle. Germline V gives CDR1 MNHEY, CDR2 SVGAGI. The DNA of the CDR3 is TGTGCCAGCAGTTACTCTCCTAGCGTTAAAGAGACCCAGTACTTC. Translating gives CASSYSPSVKETQYF.

As to this clone: Other nucleotide sequences in the sample specify the same CDR3. This chain joins TRBV9 and TRBJ2-3, with D possibly TRBD2 on 6 matching bases. The V end was cut by 1 base, the J end by 0 bases, with 9 bases between. Per the germline V gene, CDR1 is SGDLS and CDR2 is YYNGEE. The CDR3 is made up of 15 amino acids. The CDR3 protein is CASSVWDSSTDTQYF. The CDR3 nucleotides read TGTGCCAGCAGCGTATGGGACTCGAGCACAGATACGCAGTATTTT.

Concerning this clone: Other nucleotide sequences in the sample specify the same CDR3. This chain joins TRBV6-1 and TRBJ1-2; 10 bases map to TRBD1. The CDR3 has 14 residues. After removal of 4 bases from V and 3 bases from J, the junction contained 2 bases not matched to a gene. CDR1 MNHNS and CDR2 SASEGT come from the germline V gene. This chain's CDR3 is CASSAGTGDYGYTF. CDR3 sequence (DNA): TGTGCCAGCAGTGCCGGGACAGGGGACTATGGCTACACCTTC.

This clone was seen only a few times. The chain is built from TRBV7-6 and TRBJ2-5, with 12 bases that match TRBD1. Germline CDR1 is SGHVS and CDR2 is FNYEAQ. The CDR3 contains 17 residues. Trimming removed 5 bases from V and 5 bases from J; junction bases left unmatched: 12. CDR3 DNA: TGTGCCAGCAGCCTCCTGCCGGGACAGGGGGCGCGGGAGACCCAGTACTTC. As protein: CASSLLPGQGARETQYF. The full variable domain, completed using reference TRBV7-6 and TRBJ2-5, is GAGVSQSPRYKVTKRGQDVALRCDPISGHVSLYWYRQALGQGPEFLTYFNYEAQQDKSGLPNDRFSAERPEGSISTLTIQRTEQRDSAMYRCASSLLPGQGARETQYFGPGTRLLVL.

The gene calls are TRBV7-2 and TRBJ2-1; 11 bases align to TRBD2. In germline, CDR1 is SGHTA, CDR2 FQGNSA. V lost 6 bases, J lost 7 bases, and 11 bases stayed unmatched. The CDR3 runs 16 residues. CDR3 amino acids: CASSFASGGPSNEQFF. Written as DNA, the CDR3 is TGTGCCAGCAGTTTCGCTAGCGGGGGGCCTTCTAATGAGCAGTTCTTC.

This clone was counted between two and nine times. The CDR3 protein is CASRRCNQPQHF. The CDR3 DNA follows: TGTGCCAGCAGACGGTGCAATCAGCCCCAGCATTTT. The V and J genes are TRBV6-1 and TRBJ1-5, with no clear D. Germline CDR1 is MNHNS and CDR2 is SASEGT. The CDR3 runs 12 residues. Trimming removed 6 bases from V and 2 bases from J, with 5 bases in between.

The CDR3 protein is CASSLGSNTGELFF. CDR3 sequence (DNA): TGTGCCAGCAGCCTCGGGAGCAACACCGGGGAGCTGTTTTTT. The chain uses TRBV4-2 and TRBJ2-2, with D tentatively TRBD2 (6 bases). V was shortened by 4 bases and J by 2 bases, with 8 bases between the two germline ends. Germline CDR1 and CDR2: LGHNA and YNFKEQ. This CDR3 comprises 14 residues.

The table lists this clone with a few counts. The rearrangement joins TRBV7-2 to TRBJ2-3; D remains ambiguous. Germline V gives CDR1 SGHTA, CDR2 FQGNSA. Trimming stripped 4 bases from V and 4 bases from J, with 6 bases between. CDR3 size: 12 residues. The CDR3 here is CASSSYADTQYF. In DNA form, the CDR3 reads TGTGCCAGCAGCTCCTACGCAGATACGCAGTATTTT.

This sequence joins TRBV4-2 and TRBJ2-3; TRBD2 agrees at 12 bases. This CDR3 is built from 16 residues. The germline V gene has CDR1 LGHNA and CDR2 YNFKEQ. V dropped 2 bases and J dropped 0; count of bases not matched to a gene: 0. CDR3 DNA: TGTGCCAGCAGCCAACTAGCGGGAGGGAGCACAGATACGCAGTATTTT. Its translation is CASSQLAGGSTDTQYF.

V gene TRBV18 combines with J gene TRBJ1-5; the D is unclear. Per the germline V gene, CDR1 is KGHSH and CDR2 is LQKENI. The CDR3 loop spans 13 amino acids. In DNA, the CDR3 is TGTGGGTCGTGTGGGCATAGCAATCAGCCCCAGCATTTT. Translation: CGSCGHSNQPQHF. The full variable domain, completed using reference TRBV18 and TRBJ1-5, is NAGVMQNPRHLVRRRGQEARLRCSPMKGHSHVYWYRQLPEEGLKFMVYLQKENIIDESGMPKERFSAEFPKEGPSILRIQQVVRGDSAAYFCGSCGHSNQPQHFGDGTRLSIL.

J is TRBJ1-1 and V is TRBV6-6, with TRBD1 identical over 7 bases. V shed 6 bases, J shed 1 base, and the junction held 5 bases outside the gene matches. CDR1 MNHNY and CDR2 SVGAGI come from the germline V gene (reference sequence). The CDR3 sequence is 14 residues long. Here the CDR3 DNA reads TGTGCCAGCAGACCACAGGGGTCGAACACTGAAGCTTTCTTT. Translated, it gives CASRPQGSNTEAFF.

This chain connects TRBV7-3 to TRBJ2-3, with 7 bases matching TRBD1. From germline, CDR1 is SGHTA and CDR2 FQGTGA. The CDR3 totals 15 residues. V gave up 5 bases and J gave up 1 base; unmatched junction bases: 6. The CDR3 DNA follows: TGTGCCAGCAGCGAGATTGGACAGGGCACAGATACGCAGTATTTT. Its protein is CASSEIGQGTDTQYF.

This clone has just a few counts. This sequence joins TRBV5-1 and TRBJ2-3; TRBD1 matches at 10 bases. V gave up 4 bases and J gave up 6 bases; unmatched junction bases: 8. Germline CDR1 and CDR2: SGHRS and YFSETQ. The CDR3 is 15 residues long. CDR3 DNA sequence: TGCGCCAGCAGCGTGGGACAGGGGCAAGGGGATACGCAGTATTTT. It specifies CASSVGQGQGDTQYF. Full variable domain (missing parts from reference TRBV5-1 and TRBJ2-3): KAGVTQTPRYLIKTRGQQVTLSCSPISGHRSVSWYQQTPGQGLQFLFEYFSETQRNKGNFPGRFSGRQFSNSRSEMNVSTLELGDSALYLCASSVGQGQGDTQYFGPGTRLTVL.

Only a few counts were recorded for this clone. The chain recombines TRBV15 with TRBJ1-4; 7 nucleotides line up with TRBD1. The CDR3 sequence is 15 residues long. Germline CDR1 reads LNHNV; CDR2 reads YYDKDF (reference sequence). Trimming at V came to 1 base and at J to 2 bases, leaving 1 base not matched to a gene. The CDR3 protein is CATSRVQGTNEKLFF. In nucleotides, the CDR3 is TGTGCCACCAGCAGAGTACAGGGGACTAATGAAAAACTGTTTTTT.